A single sample gave rise to the 25 T cell receptor beta chains below, sequenced in a study of shared clonotypes between healthy human individuals. Generated by immunoSEQ multiplex PCR, the TCRdb table keeps only in-frame clones and is missing some. The table has 2 million to 2.5 million clones, about 94% seen once. The naive CD8 fraction comprised CD45RO-negative cells positively selected for CCR7 and excluded terminally differentiated effector memory CD45RA+ cells. The specimen sequenced was naive CD8+ T cells sorted from blood. The receptors originated from a man between 18 and 35 years old in good health.

The chain employs TRBV7-9 and TRBJ2-7, with 7 bases that match TRBD1. The V segment lost 4 bases and the J segment 4 bases; nucleotides outside the gene matches: 7. The CDR3 is 14 residues long. Germline V gene sequence: CDR1 SEHNR, CDR2 FQNEAQ (reference sequence). CDR3 loop: CASSSPGQFYEQYF. The CDR3 DNA reads TGTGCCAGCAGCTCTCCGGGACAGTTTTACGAGCAGTACTTC.

This rearrangement joins TRBV11-2 to TRBJ2-2; D is unresolved. V was clipped by 5 bases and J by 8 bases, with 3 bases between them. The germline V gene encodes CDR1 SGHAT and CDR2 FQNNGV. This CDR3 contains 10 residues. CDR3 sequence reads: CASSTGELFF. The DNA for the CDR3 is TGTGCCAGCAGCACGGGGGAGCTGTTTTTT.

The chain couples TRBV19 to TRBJ2-2; D not certain. CDR1 and CDR2 from the germline V gene are LNHDA and SQIVND (reference sequence). The germline V and J ends were trimmed by 5 bases and 4 bases, with 8 bases remaining between them. This CDR3 comprises 13 residues. Written as DNA, the CDR3 is TGTGCCAGTAGTTTACACCTCACCGGGGAGCTGTTTTTT. It codes for CASSLHLTGELFF. Together with reference TRBV19 and TRBJ2-2, the CDR3 gives the full variable domain: DGGITQSPKYLFRKEGQNVTLSCEQNLNHDAMYWYRQDPGQGLRLIYYSQIVNDFQKGDIAEGYSVSREKKESFPLTVTSAQKNPTAFYLCASSLHLTGELFFGEGSRLTVL.

This chain joins TRBV7-9 and TRBJ2-1, with D uncertain. The germline gives CDR1 SEHNR, CDR2 FQNEAQ (reference sequence). Trimming removed 5 bases at V and 9 bases at J, with 14 bases between. The CDR3 runs 13 residues. CDR3 nucleotide sequence: TGTGCCAGCAGCCCCCATCAGGCAACTGAGCAGTTCTTC. Its translation: CASSPHQATEQFF.

CDR3 region: CASSGGLAGVGEQFF. CDR3 nucleotide sequence: TGTGCCAGCAGCGGGGGACTAGCGGGAGTGGGTGAGCAGTTCTTC. The gene calls are TRBV9 and TRBJ2-1, with 14 nucleotides matching TRBD2. CDR3 length: 15 amino acids. V lost 3 bases to trimming and J lost 9 bases; unmatched junction nucleotides: 5. The germline V gene has CDR1 SGDLS and CDR2 YYNGEE.

The CDR3 here is CASSVATGSTTEAFF. CDR3 bases: TGTGCCAGCAGCGTCGCCACAGGGTCTACCACTGAAGCTTTCTTT. J is TRBJ1-1 and V is TRBV7-9; tentatively, D is TRBD1 (6 bases). Germline V CDR1 and CDR2: SEHNR, FQNEAQ (reference sequence). This CDR3 is built from 15 residues. The germline V and J ends were trimmed by 5 bases and 4 bases, with 17 bases remaining between them.

The chain carries TRBV27 and TRBJ2-1; no clear D gene. Between the trimmed V and J ends, which lost 8 bases and 4 bases, there was a span of 9 bases. The germline gives CDR1 MNHEY, CDR2 SMNVEV (reference sequence). The CDR3 has 12 residues. The CDR3 bases are TGTGCCAGCCTGGATCGTTACAATGAGCAGTTCTTC. It codes for CASLDRYNEQFF.

This chain uses TRBV9 with TRBJ1-1, with 9 bases matching TRBD1. Germline CDR1 SGDLS, CDR2 YYNGEE. The ends lost 2 bases at V and 2 bases at J; junction bases unmatched: 7. The CDR3 is 16 residues long. The CDR3 sequence: CASSVETGGFNTEAFF. The DNA for the CDR3 is TGTGCCAGCAGCGTCGAGACAGGGGGATTCAACACTGAAGCTTTCTTT.

The chain carries TRBV29-1 and TRBJ2-7, with D tentatively TRBD1 (5 bases). The CDR3 contains 13 residues. Germline CDR1 and CDR2: SQVTM and ANQGSEA. The V end lost 4 bases, the J end lost 3 bases, and 13 bases lay between the germline ends. The CDR3 loop reads CSVVQGRDYEQYF. The CDR3 region has the DNA TGCAGCGTTGTCCAGGGAAGAGACTACGAGCAGTACTTC.

The rearrangement links TRBV15 to TRBJ2-7; 7 bases agree with TRBD2. Trimming removed 1 base from V and 6 bases from J; junction bases left unmatched: 6. The CDR3 spans 14 residues. The germline V gene has CDR1 LNHNV and CDR2 YYDKDF (reference sequence). The CDR3 DNA sequence: TGTGCCACCAGCAGAGGCGGGGAGGGGACCGAGCAGTACTTC. Its protein product is CATSRGGEGTEQYF. Combining the CDR3 with reference TRBV15 and TRBJ2-7 gives the whole variable domain DAMVIQNPRYQVTQFGKPVTLSCSQTLNHNVMYWYQQKSSQAPKLLFHYYDKDFNNEADTPDNFQSRRPNTSFCFLDIRSPGLGDTAMYLCATSRGGEGTEQYFGPGTRLTVT.

This chain links TRBV7-9 with TRBJ1-1; D remains ambiguous. CDR3 size: 14 residues. Trimming removed 4 bases from V and 1 base from J, with 10 bases in between. CDR1 and CDR2 from the germline V gene are SEHNR and FQNEAQ (reference sequence). The CDR3 coding sequence is TGTGCCAGCAGCTCGAACCAACGGAACACTGAAGCTTTCTTT. This translates into CASSSNQRNTEAFF.

This chain links TRBV11-2 with TRBJ2-1; D perhaps matches TRBD2 (6 bases). Trimming pared 5 bases from V and 11 bases from J, leaving 13 bases between. Per germline, CDR1 SGHAT and CDR2 FQNNGV. The CDR3 is 12 residues long. This CDR3 reads CASSQGTFQQFF. CDR3 nucleotides: TGTGCCAGCAGCCAAGGGACTTTTCAGCAGTTCTTC.

This rearrangement joins TRBV5-4 to TRBJ2-7; D is ambiguous. The V end was cut by 4 bases, the J end by 5 bases, with 13 bases between. Germline V CDR1 and CDR2: SGHNT, YYREEE (reference sequence). The CDR3 totals 13 residues. CDR3 residues: CASSKDGPHEQYF. CDR3 nucleotides: TGTGCCAGCAGCAAGGACGGCCCCCACGAGCAGTACTTC.

This chain joins TRBV4-3 and TRBJ1-2; D remains ambiguous. The CDR3 is made up of 16 amino acids. Trimming took 4 bases from V and 1 from J, leaving 16 bases between them. Germline assignment: CDR1 LGHNA and CDR2 YSLEER. The CDR3 nucleotides are TGCGCCAGCAGCCCCGATCTGGATCTCCTTAACTATGGCTACACCTTC. It codes for CASSPDLDLLNYGYTF.

V usage is TRBV7-3 and J usage is TRBJ2-1; D call uncertain. CDR1 SGHTA and CDR2 FQGTGA come from the germline V gene. CDR3 length: 14 residues. The germline V and J ends were trimmed by 4 bases and 6 bases, with 13 bases remaining between them. The CDR3 here is CASSYTGLGNEQFF. In DNA form, the CDR3 reads TGTGCCAGCAGCTACACCGGGCTCGGCAATGAGCAGTTCTTC.

The gene calls are TRBV7-9 and TRBJ2-1; 11 nucleotides line up with TRBD2. Germline V gives CDR1 SEHNR, CDR2 FQNEAQ (reference sequence). The CDR3 is 16 amino acids. V lost 5 bases, J lost 1 base, and 4 bases stayed unmatched. Written as DNA, the CDR3 is TGTGCCAGCAGCCCACTAGCGGGAGCGTCCTACAATGAGCAGTTCTTC. This translates into CASSPLAGASYNEQFF.

This chain uses TRBV10-2 with TRBJ1-1; tentatively, D is TRBD1 (5 bases). CDR1 WSHSY and CDR2 SAAADI come from the germline V gene. This CDR3 has 17 residues. The V and J ends lost 0 bases and 6 bases respectively, with 20 bases between them. The DNA for the CDR3 is TGCGCCAGCAGTGAGTCGCGCGCGGGACCGACTTATGCTGAAGCTTTCTTT. It translates to CASSESRAGPTYAEAFF.

This chain uses TRBV2 with TRBJ2-7, with 7 bases identical to TRBD1. The CDR3 covers 13 residues. Germline V gives CDR1 SNHLY, CDR2 FYNNEI. J lost 5 bases, V lost 10 bases, and 11 bases had no gene match. DNA of the CDR3: TGTGCCACAGGGGGACGCCCTCTCGACGAGCAGTACTTC. Translating it yields CATGGRPLDEQYF.

J is TRBJ2-3 and V is TRBV27; 7 positions agree with TRBD2. The length of the CDR3 is 16 residues. J gave up 2 bases and V 7 bases, and 12 bases lay outside the gene matches. Per germline, CDR1 MNHEY and CDR2 SMNVEV (reference sequence). This chain's CDR3 is CASTGSSGEYTDTQYF. CDR3 sequence (DNA): TGTGCCAGCACTGGCTCTAGCGGAGAATACACAGATACGCAGTATTTT.

The rearrangement joins TRBV12-5 to TRBJ2-1; TRBD2 matches at 7 bases. The CDR3 spans 18 residues. Germline CDR1 reads LGHNT; CDR2 reads FRNRAP. J lost 1 base, V lost 6 bases, and 15 bases had no gene match. The CDR3 region is CASGSGIGGFVSYNEQFF. The CDR3 nucleotides are TGTGCTAGTGGGAGCGGGATTGGGGGTTTTGTGTCCTACAATGAGCAGTTCTTC.

Note on this clone: Germline is not matched at one junction end, which may reflect a read error. This specimen includes other DNA sequences encoding the same CDR3. The chain has TRBV7-7 and TRBJ2-2; D is tentatively TRBD1 or TRBD2 (5 bases each). The CDR3 contains 14 residues. Germline V CDR1 and CDR2: SSHAT, FNYEAQ (reference sequence). Here the CDR3 reads CASSRDPNTGELFF. The CDR3, as DNA: TGTGCTAGCAGCCGGGACCCAAACACCGGGGAGCTGTTTTTT. The full variable domain, with the rest looked up from reference TRBV7-7 and TRBJ2-2, is GAGVSQSPRYKVTKRGQDVTLRCDPISSHATLYWYQQALGQGPEFLTYFNYEAQPDKSGLPSDRFSAERPEGSISTLTIQRTEQRDSAMYRCASSRDPNTGELFFGEGSRLTVL.

V gene TRBV27 combines with J gene TRBJ2-3, with D uncertain. The CDR3 runs to 13 residues. Trimming pared 1 base from V and 5 bases from J, leaving 7 bases between. Germline V gene data show CDR1 as MNHEY and CDR2 as SMNVEV (reference sequence). CDR3 residues: CASSLFLEDTQYF. The CDR3 nucleotides are TGTGCCAGCAGTTTATTTCTTGAAGATACGCAGTATTTT.

As regards this clone: Other DNA sequences in this sample translate to the same CDR3. This chain joins TRBV29-1 and TRBJ2-3; D not certain. The V end was cut by 2 bases, the J end by 1 base, with 4 bases between. Germline V gene lookup returns CDR1 SQVTM and CDR2 ANQGSEA. The length of the CDR3 is 12 residues. The chain's CDR3 is CSVEYGTDTQYF. The DNA of the CDR3 is TGCAGCGTTGAATACGGCACAGATACGCAGTATTTT.

V is TRBV7-9 and J is TRBJ1-6; no clear D gene. The V end was cut by 0 bases, the J end by 7 bases, with 10 bases between. The germline gives CDR1 SEHNR, CDR2 FQNEAQ (reference sequence). The CDR3 runs to 15 residues. CDR3 nucleotides: TGTGCCAGCAGCTTAGCGAGCGGGGAAAATTCACCCCTCCACTTT. It is translated as CASSLASGENSPLHF.

This clone was detected once. The V call is TRBV27, the J call TRBJ2-1; 8 positions agree with TRBD1. Germline V lookup: CDR1 MNHEY, CDR2 SMNVEV (reference sequence). After removal of 5 bases from V and 9 bases from J, the junction contained 6 bases not matched to a gene. The CDR3 is 13 residues long. CDR3 residues: CASSDRGEGEQFF. The CDR3 nucleotides read TGTGCCAGCAGTGACAGGGGAGAGGGTGAGCAGTTCTTC.